The 8 T cell receptor beta chains in this list originate from one sample, sequenced in a study of CD8 T cells in ankylosing spondylitis. TCRdb reanalysed the 5' RACE reads using MiXCR and keeps one entry per CDR3 protein. The repertoire has about 160,000 distinct CDR3 sequences, roughly 18% of them found once; the top ten carry approximately 7.8%. Sequenced input: blood, either unsorted or a sorted T cell fraction (not recorded which). The receptor set was obtained from a male donor with ankylosing spondylitis or in good health (not recorded which).

This clonotype appeared many times. The V gene is TRBV6-1, the J gene TRBJ2-1; TRBD1 might be the D (6 bases). V lost 6 bases and J lost 7, with 25 bases in between. In germline, CDR1 is MNHNS, CDR2 SASEGT. CDR3 length equals 17 residues. CDR3 loop: CASRASGTPVPLNEQFF. DNA of the CDR3: TGTGCCAGCAGAGCCTCCGGGACACCGGTACCTCTAAATGAGCAGTTCTTC.

With respect to this clonotype: This may be a read error: a much more frequent sequence differs by one nucleotide. The V and J genes are TRBV9 and TRBJ1-1; possible D gene TRBD1, 5 bases. The germline V gene encodes CDR1 SGDLS and CDR2 YYNGEE. The CDR3 consists of 15 residues. CDR3 sequence (DNA): TGTGTCAGCAGCCCTCCCCGGGGGACGAACACTGAAGCTTTCTTT. As protein: CVSSPPRGTNTEAFF.

This clonotype was recorded at least ten times. The rearrangement uses TRBV5-1 and TRBJ2-3; no clear D gene. The germline V gene has CDR1 SGHRS and CDR2 YFSETQ. The CDR3 contains 14 residues. The germline V and J ends were trimmed by 4 bases and 0 bases, with 9 bases remaining between them. The CDR3 reads CASSDYSSTDTQYF. The CDR3 DNA sequence: TGCGCCAGCAGCGATTACAGTAGCACAGATACGCAGTATTTT.

This clonotype was observed at least ten times. The rearrangement links TRBV29-1 to TRBJ1-3; the D is unclear. CDR1 is SQVTM, CDR2 ANQGSEA, per germline. The V and J ends lost 0 bases and 8 bases respectively, with 14 bases between them. The CDR3 consists of 14 residues. The CDR3 nucleotides are TGCAGCGTTGAAGATCAGACGGCCGGGGACACCATATATTTT. Amino acids: CSVEDQTAGDTIYF.

The sample holds many counts of this clonotype. Here the CDR3 DNA reads TGCGCCAGCAGCCAAGTCTTAAGGGAAAAACTGTTTTTT. Encoded protein: CASSQVLREKLFF. This chain uses TRBV4-1 with TRBJ1-4; D remains ambiguous. The germline V gene encodes CDR1 MGHRA and CDR2 YSYEKL. Trimming shortened V by 1 base and J by 8 bases, and 8 bases separated the two germline ends. The CDR3 has 13 residues.

V and J are TRBV10-3 and TRBJ1-1; D unclear. This CDR3 region has 15 residues. Trimming stripped 0 bases from V and 2 bases from J, with 10 bases between. The V gene's germline CDR1 is ENHRY and CDR2 SYGVKD. CDR3 DNA: TGTGCCATCAGTGAGTCGACGGGAATCAACACTGAAGCTTTCTTT. As protein: CAISESTGINTEAFF.

The CDR3 DNA reads as TGTGCCACCAGTGACTCCACAGGGGACAATGAGCAGTTCTTC. Translated, it gives CATSDSTGDNEQFF. The chain couples TRBV24-1 to TRBJ2-1; 7 positions match TRBD1. This CDR3 has 14 amino acids. V lost 4 bases, J lost 5 bases, and 4 bases stayed unmatched. The germline V gene has CDR1 KGHDR and CDR2 SFDVKD.

At least ten counts were recorded for this clonotype. V is TRBV5-1 and J is TRBJ1-6; no clear D. The length of the CDR3 is 13 residues. Germline V gene data show CDR1 as SGHRS and CDR2 as YFSETQ. V gave up 0 bases and J gave up 6 bases, with 4 bases separating them. CDR3 loop: CASSLDVNSPLHF. The CDR3 bases are TGCGCCAGCAGCTTGGACGTTAATTCACCCCTCCACTTT.